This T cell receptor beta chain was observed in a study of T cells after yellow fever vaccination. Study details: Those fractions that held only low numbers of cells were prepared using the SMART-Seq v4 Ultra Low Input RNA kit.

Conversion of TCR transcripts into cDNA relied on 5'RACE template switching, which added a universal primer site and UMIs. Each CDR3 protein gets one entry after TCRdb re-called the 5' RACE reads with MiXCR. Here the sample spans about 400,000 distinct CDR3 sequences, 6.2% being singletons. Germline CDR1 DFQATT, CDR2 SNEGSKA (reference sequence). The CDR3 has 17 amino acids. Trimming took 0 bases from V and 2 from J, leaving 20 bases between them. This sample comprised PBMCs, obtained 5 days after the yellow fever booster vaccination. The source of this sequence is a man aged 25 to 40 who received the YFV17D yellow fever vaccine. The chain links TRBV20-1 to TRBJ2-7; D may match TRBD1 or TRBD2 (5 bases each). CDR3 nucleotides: TGCAGTGCTAGAGATATCGGGGCTCCTAGAAGTCCCTACGAGCAGTACTTC. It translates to CSARDIGAPRSPYEQYF.